This TCR beta chain was recorded in a study of circulating and synovial CD4+ cells in juvenile arthritis. Some clones are missing from TCRdb's copy, which holds only in-frame ones; the method was immunoSEQ multiplex PCR. The sample yields over 30,000 clones, approximately 96% seen once. Germline-derived CDR1 and CDR2 are SGHRS and YFSETQ. Trimming took off 4 bases at V and 0 bases at J, with 8 bases between the two ends. The CDR3 has 14 amino acids. The sample consisted of CD4+ T cells from blood. The V gene is TRBV5-1, the J gene TRBJ1-5, with D unresolved. This TCR came from a human donor with juvenile idiopathic arthritis. The CDR3 region has the DNA TGCGCCAGCAGCAAGGGAGCTAGCAATCAGCCCCAGCATTTT. It specifies CASSKGASNQPQHF.